This T cell receptor (beta chain) was captured in a study of cytomegalovirus exposure and HLA in healthy donors. The PCR contained 60 Vbeta and 13 Jbeta primers. Here immunoSEQ multiplex PCR was the method, and the copy in TCRdb shows in-frame clones only, minus some. Of around 150,000 clones listed, about 88% are singletons. Germline V gene lookup returns CDR1 GTSNPN and CDR2 SVGIG (reference sequence). This CDR3 contains 14 residues. V was pared by 4 bases and J by 1 base, with 13 bases between. The TCR was taken from a man in his late teens or twenties in good health and CMV-seropositive. The V call is TRBV30, the J call TRBJ1-2; D perhaps matches TRBD1 (5 bases). The sample comprised PBMCs. Here the CDR3 DNA reads TGTGCCTGGACCGCGGGGGGGGATAACTATGGCTACACCTTC. As protein: CAWTAGGDNYGYTF.